Listed below are T cell receptor beta chains from one sample, sequenced in a study of T cells in Graves' hyperthyroidism and ophthalmopathy. TCRdb passed the multiplex PCR reads through MiXCR, listing each CDR3 protein once. The sample lists 300,000 to 400,000 distinct CDR3 sequences, approximately 13% occurring once. The sample consisted of blood. These TCRs come from a woman aged 60-70 years with Graves' hyperthyroidism. The CDR3 runs from the conserved cysteine through the conserved F or W. Each record gives: V gene, J gene, CDR3 length, D gene, clone size, CDR3 DNA, CDR3 protein. The D gene is left open where the match is weak. Size values are once, few and many counts, or a class for expanded clones, and some rows have none.

v_call: TRBV5-4
j_call: TRBJ2-7
cdr3_length: 14
d_call: NA
clone_size: many
cdr3_nt: TGTGCCAGCAGCTTGGACCCCGCCTCCTACGAGCAGTACTTC
cdr3_aa: CASSLDPASYEQYF

v_call: TRBV5-1
j_call: TRBJ1-2
cdr3_length: 16
d_call: TRBD1
clone_size: many
cdr3_nt: TGCGCCAGCAGCCCGGGACAGGGGGCGCTAGGCTATGGCTACACCTTC
cdr3_aa: CASSPGQGALGYGYTF

v_call: TRBV28
j_call: TRBJ2-1
cdr3_length: 16
d_call: TRBD2
clone_size: many
cdr3_nt: TGTGCCAGCAGTTTCTTGGGTATGCGGGAGAGGGATGAGCAGTTCTTC
cdr3_aa: CASSFLGMRERDEQFF

v_call: TRBV6-6
j_call: TRBJ1-4
cdr3_length: 19
d_call: NA
clone_size: few
cdr3_nt: TGTGCCAGCAGTTACTTGGACATCCCACCCCGTCTAACTAATGAAAAACTGTTTTTT
cdr3_aa: CASSYLDIPPRLTNEKLFF

v_call: TRBV11-2
j_call: TRBJ2-2
cdr3_length: 15
d_call: TRBD2
clone_size: few
cdr3_nt: TGTGCCAGCAGCTCTGGGACTAGCGGAAGCGTGGAGCTGTTTTTT
cdr3_aa: CASSSGTSGSVELFF

v_call: TRBV7-9
j_call: TRBJ2-1
cdr3_length: 17
d_call: TRBD2
clone_size: NA
cdr3_nt: TGTGCCAGCAGCCCCCGACTAGCGGGAGCTAAGTCCTATGAGCAGTTCTTC
cdr3_aa: CASSPRLAGAKSYEQFF

v_call: TRBV5-4
j_call: TRBJ2-3
cdr3_length: 18
d_call: TRBD2
clone_size: NA
cdr3_nt: TGTGCCAGCAGCTTGGCCGGGACTAGCGGAGGGAGCACAGATACGCAGTATTTT
cdr3_aa: CASSLAGTSGGSTDTQYF

v_call: TRBV20-1
j_call: TRBJ2-7
cdr3_length: 14
d_call: TRBD2
clone_size: few
cdr3_nt: TGCAGTGCTAGTGGGGTAGCGGGAGCCTACGAGCAGTACTTC
cdr3_aa: CSASGVAGAYEQYF

v_call: TRBV7-9
j_call: TRBJ1-3
cdr3_length: 12
d_call: NA
clone_size: many
cdr3_nt: TGTGCCAGCAGCTTTGACTACAACACCATATATTTT
cdr3_aa: CASSFDYNTIYF

v_call: TRBV29-1
j_call: TRBJ1-2
cdr3_length: 12
d_call: NA
clone_size: many
cdr3_nt: TGCAGCGTTACAGGGTTTAACTATGGCTACACCTTC
cdr3_aa: CSVTGFNYGYTF